Sequencing of this T cell receptor (beta chain) was carried out in a study of identical twins. The study's findings and limits: Sharing of beta out-of-frame sequences by twins showed a weaker excess. Clonotypes of the beta chain that were abundant in cord blood carried fewer insertions (memory repertoires showed none).

Trimming cost V 3 bases and J 4 bases, with 15 bases left between them. This CDR3 spans 15 amino acids. Looked up from germline, CDR1 is SGHVS and CDR2 is FQNEAQ. MiXCR was run by TCRdb on the 5' RACE reads, yielding one entry per CDR3 protein. The data hold roughly 350,000 distinct CDR3 sequences, with approximately 13% observed a single time. This clonotype came up many times. Its matching antigen is unknown. These data are also associated with another study on yellow fever vaccine responses in identical twins.

Specimen: CD8+ T cells sorted from blood. The chain recombines TRBV7-8 with TRBJ2-5, with a tentative D call TRBD1 (6 bases). The TCR originated in a woman aged 18-30 years in good health. The CDR3 is CASSFRDKGGETQYF. The CDR3 nucleotides are TGTGCCAGCAGCTTCCGGGACAAAGGTGGAGAGACCCAGTACTTC. Drawing the rest from reference TRBV7-8 and TRBJ2-5, the complete variable domain is GAGVSQSPRYKVAKRGQDVALRCDPISGHVSLFWYQQALGQGPEFLTYFQNEAQLDKSGLPSDRFFAERPEGSVSTLKIQRTQQEDSAVYLCASSFRDKGGETQYFGPGTRLLVL.